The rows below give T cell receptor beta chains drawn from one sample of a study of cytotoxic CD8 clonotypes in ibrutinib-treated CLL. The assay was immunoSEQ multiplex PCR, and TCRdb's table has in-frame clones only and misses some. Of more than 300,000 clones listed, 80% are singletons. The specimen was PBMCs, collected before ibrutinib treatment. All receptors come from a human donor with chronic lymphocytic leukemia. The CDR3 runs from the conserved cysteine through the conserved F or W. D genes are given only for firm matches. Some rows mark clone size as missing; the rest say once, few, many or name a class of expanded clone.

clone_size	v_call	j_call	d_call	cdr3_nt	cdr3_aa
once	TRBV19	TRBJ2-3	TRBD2	TGTGCCAGTAGTCTACTAGCGGGAGTTGCAGATACGCAGTATTTT	CASSLLAGVADTQYF
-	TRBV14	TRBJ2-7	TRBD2	TGTGCCAGCAGCCCGACTAGCGGGGGCCCCTACGAGCAGTACTTC	CASSPTSGGPYEQYF
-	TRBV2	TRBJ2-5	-	TGTGCCAGCAGTAACAGGGTTCAAGAGACCCAGTACTTC	CASSNRVQETQYF
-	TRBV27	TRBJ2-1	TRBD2	TGTGCCAGCACCTCGGGGGGTGCCAACTACAATGAGCAGTTCTTC	CASTSGGANYNEQFF
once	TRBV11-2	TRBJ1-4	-	TGTGCCAGCAGCTTAGGGACCCGGGAAAAACTGTTTTTT	CASSLGTREKLFF
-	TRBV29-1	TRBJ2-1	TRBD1	TGCAGCGTTGTTCCCAGGGGGCTGGGGTACAATGAGCAGTTCTTC	CSVVPRGLGYNEQFF
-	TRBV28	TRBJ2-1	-	TGTGCCAGCAGTTCCACCGGGACCCACTCCTACAATGAGCAGTTCTTC	CASSSTGTHSYNEQFF
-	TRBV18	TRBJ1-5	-	TGTGCCAGCACCAAAGAGAATCAGGGCAGCGGTAGCAATCAGCCCCAGCATTTT	CASTKENQGSGSNQPQHF
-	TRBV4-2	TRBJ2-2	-	TGTGCCAGCAGCCAAGATCTGGGGACCCCCAGGTCCGGGGAGCTGTTTTTT	CASSQDLGTPRSGELFF
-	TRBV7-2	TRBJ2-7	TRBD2	TGTGCCAGCAGCTTAGCGGGACTAGCTTCCTACGAGCAGTACTTC	CASSLAGLASYEQYF
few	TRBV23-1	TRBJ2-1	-	TGCGCCAGCAGTCCCCCGCGACAGGAGGATGAGCAGTTCTTC	CASSPPRQEDEQFF
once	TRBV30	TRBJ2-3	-	TGTGCCTGGAGTCTTCAGGGGCACCCCACAGATACGCAGTATTTT	CAWSLQGHPTDTQYF
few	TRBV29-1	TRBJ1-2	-	TGCAGCGTTGAAAGGGTTAACTATGGCTACACCTTC	CSVERVNYGYTF
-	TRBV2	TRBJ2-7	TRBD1	TGTGCCAGCAGGATGACAGGGTCAAACGAGCAGTACTTC	CASRMTGSNEQYF
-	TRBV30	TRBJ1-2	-	TGTGCCTGGAGTGTTGTCGGACACAACTATGGCTACACCTTC	CAWSVVGHNYGYTF
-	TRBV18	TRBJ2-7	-	TGTGCCAGCTCACCTCTGGGCAGGGCATCCTACGAGCAGTACTTC	CASSPLGRASYEQYF
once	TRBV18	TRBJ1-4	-	TGTGCCAGCTCACAAGACATTGACGTTAATGAAAAACTGTTTTTT	CASSQDIDVNEKLFF
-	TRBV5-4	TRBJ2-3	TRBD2	TGTGCCAGCAGCTCAGGGACTAGCGGGAGAGGAGGCACAGATACGCAGTATTTT	CASSSGTSGRGGTDTQYF
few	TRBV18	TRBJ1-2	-	TGTGCCAGCTCACCACAGGGGACGAATGGCTACACCTTC	CASSPQGTNGYTF
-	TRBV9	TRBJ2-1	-	TGTGCCAGCAGCGTAAAATTGAACAATGAGCAGTTCTTC	CASSVKLNNEQFF